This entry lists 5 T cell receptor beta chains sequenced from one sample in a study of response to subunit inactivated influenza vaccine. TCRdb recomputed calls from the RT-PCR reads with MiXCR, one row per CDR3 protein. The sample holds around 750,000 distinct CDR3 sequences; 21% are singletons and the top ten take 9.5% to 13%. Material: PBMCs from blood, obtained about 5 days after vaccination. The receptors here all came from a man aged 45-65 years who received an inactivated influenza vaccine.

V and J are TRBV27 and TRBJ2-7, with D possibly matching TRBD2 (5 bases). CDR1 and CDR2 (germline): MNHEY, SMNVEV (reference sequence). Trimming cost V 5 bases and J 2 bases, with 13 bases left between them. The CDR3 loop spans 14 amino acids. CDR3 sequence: CASSTHGLTYEQYF. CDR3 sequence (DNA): TGTGCCAGCAGTACACACGGACTGACCTACGAGCAGTACTTC.

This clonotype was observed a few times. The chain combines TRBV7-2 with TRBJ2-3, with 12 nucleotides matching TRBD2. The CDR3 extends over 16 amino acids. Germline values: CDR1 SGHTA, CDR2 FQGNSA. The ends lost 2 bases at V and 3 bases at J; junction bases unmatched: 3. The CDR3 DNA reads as TGTGCCAGCAGCTTATCTAGCGGGGGGGGGACAGATACGCAGTATTTT. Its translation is CASSLSSGGGTDTQYF.

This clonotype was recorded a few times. CDR3 sequence: CSARAGFGEQYF. The DNA of the CDR3 is TGCAGTGCTAGAGCCGGGTTTGGGGAGCAGTACTTC. The V and J genes are TRBV20-1 and TRBJ2-7; D call uncertain. The V gene lost 1 base and the J gene lost 7 bases, with 11 bases spanning the gap. CDR3 length: 12 amino acids. Germline CDR1 is DFQATT and CDR2 is SNEGSKA (reference sequence).

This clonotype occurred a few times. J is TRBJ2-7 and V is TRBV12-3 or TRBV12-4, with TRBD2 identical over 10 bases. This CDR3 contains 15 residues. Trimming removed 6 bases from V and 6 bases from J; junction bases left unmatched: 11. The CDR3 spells CASRRQAGGPGEQYF. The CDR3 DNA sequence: TGTGCCAGCAGACGACAAGCGGGAGGGCCGGGCGAGCAGTACTTC.

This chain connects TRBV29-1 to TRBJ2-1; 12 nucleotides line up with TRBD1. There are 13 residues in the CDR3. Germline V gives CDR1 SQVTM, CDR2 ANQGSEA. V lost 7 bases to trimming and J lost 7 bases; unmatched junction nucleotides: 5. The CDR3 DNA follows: TGCAGCGCCGGGACAGGGGGCGCGAATGAGCAGTTCTTC. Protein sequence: CSAGTGGANEQFF.